This entry lists 7 T cell receptor beta chains sequenced from one sample in a study of OX40 agonist ivuxolimab in advanced cancers. Produced via immunoSEQ multiplex PCR; TCRdb's table is partial and in-frame only. The sample includes 85,000 to 130,000 clones, about nine tenths of them seen just once. Sequencing was performed on CD4+ or CD8+ T cells sorted from blood, taken in a trial of the OX40 agonist ivuxolimab. These receptors were taken from an adult with an advanced solid tumor such as melanoma, head and neck, liver or kidney cancer.

This chain links TRBV5-1 with TRBJ2-7; no clear D gene. Germline V gene lookup returns CDR1 SGHRS and CDR2 YFSETQ. V was cut by 2 bases and J by 4 bases, with 19 bases left in between. The CDR3 extends over 16 amino acids. The CDR3 is CASSFAPGTEKYEQYF. CDR3 in DNA: TGCGCCAGCAGCTTTGCCCCGGGTACGGAAAAATACGAGCAGTACTTC.

The CDR3 region has the DNA TGTGCCAGCAGCCTAGGCTTCCCTCTCGAGGGGTTGAACTACGAGCAGTACTTC. Encoded protein: CASSLGFPLEGLNYEQYF. The chain employs TRBV7-3 and TRBJ2-7, with D tentatively TRBD1 or TRBD2 (5 bases each). V lost 5 bases, J lost 3 bases, and 26 bases lay in between. The CDR3 length is 18 residues. Looked up from germline, CDR1 is SGHTA and CDR2 is FQGTGA.

V and J are TRBV15 and TRBJ2-3; D is perhaps TRBD1 (7 bases). Trimming left V 1 base short and J 4 bases short, with 12 bases between. The CDR3 runs to 15 residues. From germline, CDR1 is LNHNV and CDR2 YYDKDF (reference sequence). The CDR3, as DNA: TGTGCCACCAGCAGAGGAGGAGGGACAGCAGATACGCAGTATTTT. The encoded protein is CATSRGGGTADTQYF.

The rearrangement links TRBV5-4 to TRBJ2-3; TRBD2 matches 13 bases. The CDR3 covers 15 residues. V trimming: 4 bases; J trimming: 6 bases; junction bases outside the gene matches: 5. The V gene's germline CDR1 is SGHNT and CDR2 YYREEE (reference sequence). The chain's CDR3 is CASSKTSGGEDTQYF. DNA of the CDR3: TGTGCCAGCAGCAAAACTAGCGGGGGGGAGGATACGCAGTATTTT.

The chain uses TRBV6-5 and TRBJ2-7; D may be TRBD2 (6 bases). Trimming removed 6 bases from V and 6 bases from J, with 18 bases in between. The germline V gene has CDR1 MNHEY and CDR2 SVGAGI. The CDR3 covers 14 residues. In DNA form, the CDR3 reads TGTGCCAGCAGGACCGGGACTTCAAACCCCGAGCAGTACTTC. This codes for CASRTGTSNPEQYF.

V gene TRBV4-2 combines with J gene TRBJ2-7; 11 bases are a match to TRBD2. Germline V gene sequence: CDR1 LGHNA, CDR2 YNFKEQ. After removal of 5 bases from V and 4 bases from J, the junction contained 7 bases not matched to a gene. The CDR3 sequence is 15 residues long. CDR3 protein: CASSKGLAAGYEQYF. CDR3 nucleotide sequence: TGTGCCAGCAGCAAGGGACTAGCGGCAGGGTACGAGCAGTACTTC.

V gene TRBV18 combines with J gene TRBJ2-7; D is unclear. Trimming left V 2 bases short and J 1 base short, with 12 bases between. Germline values: CDR1 KGHSH, CDR2 LQKENI. The CDR3 is made up of 15 amino acids. The CDR3 DNA reads TGTGCCAGCTCACCATCCCGCGTAGGGTCCTACGAGCAGTACTTC. Its protein product is CASSPSRVGSYEQYF.